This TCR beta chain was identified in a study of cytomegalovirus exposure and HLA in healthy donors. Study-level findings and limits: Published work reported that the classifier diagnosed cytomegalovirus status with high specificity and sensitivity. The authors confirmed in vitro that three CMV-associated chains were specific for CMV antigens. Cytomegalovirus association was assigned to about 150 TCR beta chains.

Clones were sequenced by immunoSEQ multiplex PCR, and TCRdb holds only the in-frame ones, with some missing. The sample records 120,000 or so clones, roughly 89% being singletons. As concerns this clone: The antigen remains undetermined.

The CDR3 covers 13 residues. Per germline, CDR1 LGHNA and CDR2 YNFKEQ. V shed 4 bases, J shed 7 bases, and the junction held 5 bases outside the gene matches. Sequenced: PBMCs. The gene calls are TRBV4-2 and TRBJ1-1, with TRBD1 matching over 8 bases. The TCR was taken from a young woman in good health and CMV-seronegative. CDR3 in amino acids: CASSRGQGDEAFF. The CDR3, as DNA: TGTGCCAGCAGCCGAGGACAGGGCGATGAAGCTTTCTTT.